The text below deals with one T cell receptor beta chain. The antigen is unknown. Germline lookup yields CDR1 LGHNA and CDR2 YNFKEQ. The CDR3 is 15 residues long. Trimming cost V 1 base and J 6 bases; bases outside gene matches: 4. This entry is derived from a study of siplizumab effects on memory and regulatory T cells. Findings and limits, study-wide: Alloreactive clones mapping to unstimulated subsets formed only a minor fraction. The average Treg-derived proportion among mappable alloreactive CD4+ clones was 65% to 75% with siplizumab versus around 26% in controls.

Clones were sequenced by immunoSEQ multiplex PCR, and TCRdb holds only the in-frame ones, with some missing. The sample lists roughly 40,000 clones; roughly 90% were seen once. Sequences were obtained from naive CD4+ T cells sorted from blood. The TCR comes from a human donor in good health. The rearrangement links TRBV4-2 to TRBJ2-1; 9 bases fit TRBD2. As DNA, the CDR3 is TGTGCCAGCAGCCAAGCTAGCGGGGCTGGCAATGAGCAGTTCTTC. Translated, it gives CASSQASGAGNEQFF.